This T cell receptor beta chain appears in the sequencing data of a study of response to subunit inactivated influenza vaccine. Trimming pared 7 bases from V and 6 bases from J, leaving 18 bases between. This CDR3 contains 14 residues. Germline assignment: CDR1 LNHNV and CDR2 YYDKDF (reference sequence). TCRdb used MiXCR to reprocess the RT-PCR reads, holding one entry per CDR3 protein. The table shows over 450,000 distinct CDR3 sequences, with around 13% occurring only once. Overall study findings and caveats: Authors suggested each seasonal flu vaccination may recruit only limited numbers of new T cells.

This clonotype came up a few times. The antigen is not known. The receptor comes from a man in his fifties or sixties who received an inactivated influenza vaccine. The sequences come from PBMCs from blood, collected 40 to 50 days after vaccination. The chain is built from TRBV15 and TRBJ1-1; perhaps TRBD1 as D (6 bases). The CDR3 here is CATTGWGRGAEAFF. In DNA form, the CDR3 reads TGTGCCACCACCGGCTGGGGCAGGGGCGCTGAAGCTTTCTTT.